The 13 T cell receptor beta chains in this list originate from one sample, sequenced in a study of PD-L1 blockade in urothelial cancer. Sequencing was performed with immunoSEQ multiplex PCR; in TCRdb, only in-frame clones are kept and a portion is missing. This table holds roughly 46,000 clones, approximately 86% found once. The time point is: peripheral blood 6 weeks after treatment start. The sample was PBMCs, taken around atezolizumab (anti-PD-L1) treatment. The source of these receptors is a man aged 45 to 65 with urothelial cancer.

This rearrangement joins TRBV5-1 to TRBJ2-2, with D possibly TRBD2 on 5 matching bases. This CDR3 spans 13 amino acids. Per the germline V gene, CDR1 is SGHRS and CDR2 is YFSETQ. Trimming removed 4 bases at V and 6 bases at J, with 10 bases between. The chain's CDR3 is CASSPGESGELFF. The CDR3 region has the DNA TGCGCCAGCAGCCCCGGGGAATCCGGGGAGCTGTTTTTT.

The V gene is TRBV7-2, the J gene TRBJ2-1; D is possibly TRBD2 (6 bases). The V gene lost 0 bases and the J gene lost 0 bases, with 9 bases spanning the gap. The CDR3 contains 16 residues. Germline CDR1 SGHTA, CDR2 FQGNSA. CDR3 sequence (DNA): TGTGCCAGCAGCTTAGCGGACTACAGCTCCTACAATGAGCAGTTCTTC. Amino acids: CASSLADYSSYNEQFF.

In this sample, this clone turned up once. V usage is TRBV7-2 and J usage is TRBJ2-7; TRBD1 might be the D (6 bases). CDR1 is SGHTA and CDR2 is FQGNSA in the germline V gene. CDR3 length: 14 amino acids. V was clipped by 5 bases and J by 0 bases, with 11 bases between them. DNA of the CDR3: TGTGCCAGCAGCGTTGACAGGACCTCCTACGAGCAGTACTTC. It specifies CASSVDRTSYEQYF.

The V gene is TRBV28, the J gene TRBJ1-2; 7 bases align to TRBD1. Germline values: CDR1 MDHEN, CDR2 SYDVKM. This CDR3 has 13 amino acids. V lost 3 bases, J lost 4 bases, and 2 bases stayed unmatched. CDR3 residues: CASSFGQVYGYTF. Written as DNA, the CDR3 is TGTGCCAGCAGTTTTGGACAGGTCTATGGCTACACCTTC.

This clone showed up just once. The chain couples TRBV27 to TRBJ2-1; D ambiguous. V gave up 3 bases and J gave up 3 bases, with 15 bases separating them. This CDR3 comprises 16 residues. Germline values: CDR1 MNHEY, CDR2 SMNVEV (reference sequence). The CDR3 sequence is CASSFRTTNSYNEQFF. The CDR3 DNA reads TGTGCCAGCAGTTTCCGAACCACAAACAGCTACAATGAGCAGTTCTTC.

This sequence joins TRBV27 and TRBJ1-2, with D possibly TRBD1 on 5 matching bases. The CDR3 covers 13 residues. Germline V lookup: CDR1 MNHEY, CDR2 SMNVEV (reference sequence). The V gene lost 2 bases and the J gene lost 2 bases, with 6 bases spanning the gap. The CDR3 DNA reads TGTGCCAGCAGTTTAAAGGGGAACTATGGCTACACCTTC. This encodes CASSLKGNYGYTF.

The CDR3 DNA reads as TGTGCCAGCAGCTTAGAACCCGCAGGGGGCTTCGCCGGGGAGCTGTTTTTT. Protein product: CASSLEPAGGFAGELFF. This chain joins TRBV7-6 and TRBJ2-2; the match to TRBD1 covers 8 bases. CDR1 and CDR2 from the germline V gene are SGHVS and FNYEAQ. There are 17 residues in the CDR3. V lost 1 base to trimming and J lost 6 bases; unmatched junction nucleotides: 10.

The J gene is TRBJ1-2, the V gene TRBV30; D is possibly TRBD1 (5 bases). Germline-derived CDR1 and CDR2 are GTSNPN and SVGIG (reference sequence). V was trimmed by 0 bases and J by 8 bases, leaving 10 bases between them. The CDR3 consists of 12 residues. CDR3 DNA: TGTGCCTGGAGTGTAACTGGGGCCGGCTACACCTTC. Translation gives CAWSVTGAGYTF.

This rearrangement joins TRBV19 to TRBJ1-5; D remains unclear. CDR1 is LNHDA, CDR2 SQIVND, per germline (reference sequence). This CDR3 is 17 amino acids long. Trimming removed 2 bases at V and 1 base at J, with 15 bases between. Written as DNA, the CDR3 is TGTGCCAGTAGTATACGGTCGGGAACAGTGAGCAATCAGCCCCAGCATTTT. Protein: CASSIRSGTVSNQPQHF.

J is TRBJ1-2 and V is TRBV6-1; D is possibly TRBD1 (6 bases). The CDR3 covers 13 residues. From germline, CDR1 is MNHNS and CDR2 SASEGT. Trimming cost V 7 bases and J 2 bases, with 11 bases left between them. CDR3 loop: CASKTGQNYGYTF. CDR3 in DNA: TGTGCCAGCAAAACTGGACAGAACTATGGCTACACCTTC.

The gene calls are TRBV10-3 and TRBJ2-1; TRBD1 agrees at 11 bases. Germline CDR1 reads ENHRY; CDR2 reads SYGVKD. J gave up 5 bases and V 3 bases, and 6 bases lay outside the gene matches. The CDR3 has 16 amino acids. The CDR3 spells CAISDWGTGGNNEQFF. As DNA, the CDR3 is TGTGCCATCAGTGATTGGGGGACAGGGGGAAACAATGAGCAGTTCTTC.

CDR3 coding DNA: TGTGCCAGCACCGCTTGGGGGGGCCCGAACACTGAAGCTTTCTTT. Its protein is CASTAWGGPNTEAFF. The rearrangement uses TRBV27 and TRBJ1-1, with D perhaps matching TRBD1 (6 bases). V gave up 7 bases and J gave up 1 base, with 16 bases separating them. Per germline, CDR1 MNHEY and CDR2 SMNVEV (reference sequence). CDR3 size: 15 residues.

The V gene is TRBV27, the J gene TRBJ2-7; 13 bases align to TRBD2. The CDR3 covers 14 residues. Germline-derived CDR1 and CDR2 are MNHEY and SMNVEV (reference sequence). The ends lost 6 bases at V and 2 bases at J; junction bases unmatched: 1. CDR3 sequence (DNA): TGTGCCAGCAGAGGACTAGCGGGGGCCTACGAGCAGTACTTC. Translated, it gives CASRGLAGAYEQYF.